Below are 19 T cell receptor beta chains sequenced from a single sample in a study of blood T cell repertoires in COVID-19. Sequenced by immunoSEQ multiplex PCR; TCRdb stores in-frame clones only, minus some. The sample lists under 55,000 clones; around 85% were seen once. Source material: peripheral blood. The receptors were sampled from a human donor in a cohort sampled during active COVID-19.

V and J are TRBV6-2 or TRBV6-3 and TRBJ1-3; tentatively, D is TRBD1 (6 bases). This CDR3 has 20 residues. Germline V gene lookup returns CDR1 MNHEY and CDR2 SVGEGT. The V and J ends lost 0 bases and 1 base respectively, with 22 bases between them. This CDR3 is CASSYSMEPGGSTSGNTIYF. In DNA, the CDR3 is TGTGCCAGCAGTTACTCGATGGAGCCGGGGGGCAGTACTTCTGGAAACACCATATATTTT.

The rearrangement links TRBV6-5 to TRBJ1-4; D gene uncertain. Trimming stripped 6 bases from V and 4 bases from J, with 12 bases between. CDR3 size: 14 residues. Per germline, CDR1 MNHEY and CDR2 SVGAGI. The CDR3 sequence is CASRPGLSNEKLFF. The CDR3 bases are TGTGCCAGCAGGCCCGGACTGAGTAATGAAAAACTGTTTTTT.

The rearrangement joins TRBV30 to TRBJ2-5, with D perhaps matching TRBD1 (5 bases). This CDR3 comprises 13 residues. Trimming took 2 bases from V and 4 from J, leaving 11 bases between them. Germline CDR1 GTSNPN, CDR2 SVGIG (reference sequence). CDR3: CAWSSGLGETQYF. In DNA form, the CDR3 reads TGTGCCTGGAGTTCAGGGTTGGGAGAGACCCAGTACTTC.

This rearrangement joins TRBV28 to TRBJ2-6, with D perhaps matching TRBD2 (5 bases). Trimming removed 7 bases from V and 0 bases from J, with 16 bases in between. The V gene's germline CDR1 is MDHEN and CDR2 SYDVKM. This CDR3 has 17 residues. This CDR3 reads CASKSRSGGSGANVLTF. The CDR3 coding sequence is TGTGCCAGCAAAAGTCGGAGCGGTGGCTCTGGGGCCAACGTCCTGACTTTC.

The chain links TRBV9 to TRBJ1-1; unclear D gene. This CDR3 spans 15 amino acids. Trimming stripped 3 bases from V and 3 bases from J, with 15 bases between. Germline V gene sequence: CDR1 SGDLS, CDR2 YYNGEE. This chain's CDR3 is CASSAEVNGHTEAFF. CDR3 DNA sequence: TGTGCCAGCAGCGCAGAGGTGAACGGTCACACTGAAGCTTTCTTT.

The J gene is TRBJ2-1, the V gene TRBV30; 13 positions agree with TRBD2. The CDR3 is 20 amino acids. Germline lookup yields CDR1 GTSNPN and CDR2 SVGIG (reference sequence). The V segment lost 2 bases and the J segment 9 bases; nucleotides outside the gene matches: 22. The CDR3 DNA sequence: TGTGCCTGGAGTTTCCCCTTGACTAGCGGGAGGTCGCAAGTTATTCCTGAGCAGTTCTTC. Translation: CAWSFPLTSGRSQVIPEQFF.

The genes are TRBV28 and TRBJ2-5, with TRBD2 identical over 8 bases. The V gene end was trimmed by 4 bases and the J gene end by 0 bases; junction bases not matched to a gene: 19. Germline V lookup: CDR1 MDHEN, CDR2 SYDVKM. CDR3 size: 20 residues. This CDR3 reads CASSSIWDLLAEQYQETQYF. As DNA, the CDR3 is TGTGCCAGCAGTTCAATCTGGGACCTACTAGCGGAACAGTACCAAGAGACCCAGTACTTC.

The CDR3: CASSRRDSFSYEQYF. The CDR3, as DNA: TGCGCCAGCAGTAGGAGGGACAGCTTCTCCTACGAGCAGTACTTC. This chain uses TRBV10-1 with TRBJ2-7; D might be TRBD1 (7 bases). The CDR3 has 15 amino acids. Trimming removed 5 bases at V and 0 bases at J, with 14 bases between. CDR1 and CDR2 (germline): WNHNN, SYGVQD (reference sequence).

J is TRBJ2-1 and V is TRBV18; tentative D call: TRBD1 (6 bases). Germline V gene lookup returns CDR1 KGHSH and CDR2 LQKENI. Trimming pared 1 base from V and 7 bases from J, leaving 14 bases between. The CDR3 has 15 amino acids. In nucleotides, the CDR3 is TGTGCCAGCTCACCACTACAGGGCAGTTCTAATGAGCAGTTCTTC. This codes for CASSPLQGSSNEQFF.

The chain joins TRBV11-2 to TRBJ1-1, with D hard to call. The CDR3 length is 14 residues. Germline-derived CDR1 and CDR2 are SGHAT and FQNNGV. V was pared by 1 base and J by 4 bases, with 10 bases between. For the CDR3, the DNA is TGTGCCAGCAGCTTAGTGTCTGCGAGCACTGAAGCTTTCTTT. Translating it yields CASSLVSASTEAFF.

This chain uses TRBV27 with TRBJ2-1; 9 bases fit TRBD2. The trim removed 4 bases at V and 0 bases at J, leaving 4 bases unmatched. CDR1 is MNHEY, CDR2 SMNVEV, per germline (reference sequence). This CDR3 region has 16 residues. CDR3 in amino acids: CASSSLSGSSYNEQFF. In DNA form, the CDR3 reads TGTGCCAGCAGTTCCCTTAGCGGGAGCTCCTACAATGAGCAGTTCTTC.

The J gene is TRBJ1-2, the V gene TRBV19, with D uncertain. Germline CDR1 and CDR2: LNHDA and SQIVND (reference sequence). The CDR3 covers 13 residues. Deletions cut 5 bases from V and 5 bases from J, with 12 bases between. CDR3 sequence reads: CASSSVLIYGYTF. The CDR3 DNA is TGTGCCAGTAGTTCGGTTCTTATATATGGCTACACCTTC.

This clone occurred a few times. The CDR3 loop reads CASSSRGKGWNQPQHF. CDR3 coding DNA: TGTGCCAGCAGTTCCAGGGGGAAGGGATGGAATCAGCCCCAGCATTTT. The chain has TRBV2 and TRBJ1-5, with 7 bases aligning to TRBD1. Unmatched junction bases numbered 11, after V lost 5 bases and J lost 4 bases. Germline loops: CDR1 SNHLY, CDR2 FYNNEI. The CDR3 is 16 residues long.

The V gene is TRBV24-1, the J gene TRBJ2-1; TRBD2 matches at 14 bases. The germline CDR1 and CDR2 sequences are KGHDR and SFDVKD. The ends lost 6 bases at V and 7 bases at J; junction bases unmatched: 4. CDR3 size: 15 residues. CDR3 in amino acids: CATSTGTSGRNEQFF. The CDR3 DNA is TGTGCCACCAGTACCGGGACTAGCGGGAGAAATGAGCAGTTCTTC.

This sequence joins TRBV28 and TRBJ1-2; no firm D call. The CDR3 has 14 residues. CDR1 and CDR2 (germline): MDHEN, SYDVKM. Trimming took off 1 base at V and 6 bases at J, with 12 bases between the two ends. In DNA, the CDR3 is TGTGCCAGCAGTTTATTGAGTGGGCGAGATGGCTACACCTTC. It is translated as CASSLLSGRDGYTF.

The V gene is TRBV9, the J gene TRBJ1-4; D might be TRBD1 (6 bases). CDR3 length: 15 amino acids. V lost 4 bases to trimming and J lost 5 bases, with 15 bases between them. Germline V gene lookup returns CDR1 SGDLS and CDR2 YYNGEE. The DNA for the CDR3 is TGTGCCAGCAGCATTACCGACAGGTCAAATGAAAAACTGTTTTTT. Translating it yields CASSITDRSNEKLFF.

This clone turned up a few times. The rearrangement uses TRBV18 and TRBJ2-5; tentatively, D is TRBD2 (6 bases). The CDR3 sequence is 20 residues long. The germline V gene has CDR1 KGHSH and CDR2 LQKENI. V dropped 0 bases and J dropped 0 bases, with 23 bases sitting between them. The CDR3: CASSPPPYMGRLGNQETQYF. The CDR3 nucleotides read TGTGCCAGCTCACCACCTCCCTACATGGGAAGACTAGGGAACCAAGAGACCCAGTACTTC.

The chain's CDR3 is CASSARDRVGNEQFF. As DNA, the CDR3 is TGTGCCAGCAGCGCCCGGGACAGGGTAGGCAATGAGCAGTTCTTC. The rearrangement joins TRBV7-2 to TRBJ2-1; 9 nucleotides line up with TRBD1. The CDR3 consists of 15 residues. V lost 5 bases and J lost 6; bases outside the gene matches: 8. Germline V lookup: CDR1 SGHTA, CDR2 FQGNSA.

The chain recombines TRBV5-1 with TRBJ2-1, with a possible D match to TRBD1 (6 bases). V lost 4 bases and J 8 bases, leaving 19 bases between the germline ends. The CDR3 covers 15 residues. CDR1 and CDR2 from the germline V gene are SGHRS and YFSETQ. The CDR3 protein is CASSPSTTGYDEQFF. Here the CDR3 DNA reads TGCGCCAGCAGCCCCTCGACCACAGGGTACGATGAGCAGTTCTTC.